The source of this TCR beta chain is a study of cytomegalovirus exposure and HLA in healthy donors (dated by TCRdb to 2016 to 2017). Some background on the complete study: In an earlier analysis of approximately 640 of the donors, around 300 Gb of sequence data and some 100 million unique TCR beta sequences from about 180 million T cells were reported. Rather than using new phenotypic data, the later analysis identified candidate immune exposures from TCR beta sequences and from how often those sequences occurred across donors. Roughly five DR-DQ haplotypes were handled as single units for association and clustering because linkage in the cohort was strong. The study was designed to test whether signatures of past pathogen exposure could be identified by cataloging public T cell receptors. All discovery cohort repertoires had been generated on a single sequencing platform. Class I and class II HLA loci were covered by the typing at four-digit resolution. Genome-wide SNP genotypes for about 65% of the 666 donors were used in a later genetic analysis, which treated that subset as a discovery cohort. Of the 300 to 500 genotyped donors, 70% to 90% were placed in the genetic ancestry cluster associated with self-reported Caucasian donors. A separate validation cohort of approximately 130 different subjects was used in addition to the 666-subject first cohort. Across approximately 400 genotyped donors of the cohort, an average of roughly 230,000 unique TCR beta nucleotide sequences per donor were sequenced, and roughly a sixth of those sequences were non-productive. An early release that covered roughly 600 HLA-typed donors contained approximately 300 gigabases of sequencing data and 75 million to 100 million unique TCR sequences. A later analysis re-analyzed previously published TCR beta repertoires from roughly 600 donors and added high-resolution HLA genotyping to study TCR occurrence patterns. To decide whether each TCR beta V gene segment behaved as functional or pseudogenic, an earlier analysis of some 580 of the donors relied on high-throughput TCR beta sequencing. The number of donors typed differed by locus, with about 629-630 for A, B, C, DRB1 and DQB1, around 560 for DQA1, 600 to 610 for DPA1, and roughly 450 for DPB1. To predict cytomegalovirus infection status, the study combined high-throughput TCR immunosequencing, statistical association of individual TCRs with disease status, and machine learning. Donor age, sex, ethnicity and CMV serostatus were collected together with the repertoire data. Using immunosequencing, the study profiled T cell repertoires from around 670 subjects and related those repertoires to cytomegalovirus serostatus.

Library construction relied on the immunoSEQ multiplex PCR assay. For the multiplex PCR, a mixture combining 60 forward primers for TCR Vbeta segments and 13 reverse primers for TCR Jbeta segments was used. The CDR3 region of rearranged TCR beta genes was amplified from genomic DNA by a multiplex PCR assay. Amplified TCR beta libraries were sequenced as 87-base-pair reads on the Illumina HiSeq System. For the original study's pipeline: A later analysis tallied 75 million to 85 million unique TCR beta chains across the 650 to 750 repertoires, and about 12 million of those chains were shared by two or more donors. Raw reads were error-corrected and collapsed into unique sequences by a nearest-neighbor algorithm in which closely related sequences were merged to remove PCR and sequencing errors. Alignment of CDR3 sequences to IMGT reference sequences was used to assign V, D and J gene segments. For a sequence to be retained, a match of at least six nucleotides to both a V gene segment and a J gene segment was required. Rearrangements were classified as productive when the CDR3 lacked stop codons and remained in frame with V and J, and all other rearrangements were classified as non-productive. Following IMGT convention, CDR3 was defined as the stretch from the second conserved V-encoded cysteine to the conserved J-encoded phenylalanine. The earlier analysis of approximately 590 of the donors excluded any sequence lacking an unambiguous match to a single V gene segment. An earlier analysis of around 600 of the donors classified V segments as functional when productive rearrangements were above 56.7% and as segregating when the standard deviation between donors was above 5%. To diagnose cytomegalovirus status from the catalog of TCR beta chain sequences, a statistical classification framework was built. V and J gene assignment, in a later analysis, came from comparing TCR nucleotide sequences with IMGT/GENE-DB human TR gene sequences. In a later analysis, CDR3 sequences and most-parsimonious VDJ recombination scenarios were assigned using the TCRdist pipeline. In a later analysis, every TCR beta chain was defined by the combination of its CDR3 amino acid sequence and its V-gene family, and reads without a unique V-gene family were dropped. As a way to deal with suspected cross-contamination and a sequencing artifact, a later analysis dropped 500 to 700 nucleotide sequences that were highly shared and had low generation probability. A later analysis calculated a clonal expansion index for each public chain from normalized within-repertoire ranks of inferred template counts. A later analysis computed generation probabilities with a VDJ recombination model fitted to out-of-frame rearrangements, and checked the results against IGoR. Hypergeometric tests were used in a later analysis to score TCR-TCR, TCR-HLA and TCR-CMV co-occurrence, with a repertoire-size bias correction applied to the TCR pairs. A later analysis estimated false discovery rates by permuting HLA or CMV assignments 20 times. In a later analysis, co-occurring TCRs were grouped with DBSCAN, and TCRdist sequence similarity was added when clustering was performed within HLA-allele-positive subsets. Repertoires with fewer than 30,000 or more than 120,000 public chains were left out of co-occurrence clustering, as were five repertoires with anomalous nucleotide sharing. This is the immuneACCESS table as TCRdb keeps it, with only in-frame sequences that have V and J called. A part of the clones is gone; compared with another copy, unresolved V genes explain less than half, and the rest is unexplained. V and J calls and clone size are as listed in that table; D and trimming were resolved from the DNA. The sample has tens of thousands of clones on record, approximately 76% of them singletons. The ten largest clones represent roughly 5.9% of the sample.

Concerning this clone: Its target antigen remains unknown. Qualities for individual bases were not recorded, and no much larger clone is one base off.

The cohort comprised 710 or so healthy bone marrow donors. At the time of sampling, every cohort member was nominally healthy, though immune exposures that went unrecorded were likely present. The donor was CMV seronegative and was included in the group of under 450 seronegative cohort members. A peripheral blood sample was collected from each donor, and TCR beta sequencing was performed on peripheral blood mononuclear cells. The Qiagen DNeasy Blood Extraction Kit was used to extract genomic DNA from the blood cell samples. General study outcomes and caveats: Compared with equally common non-associated chains, HLA-associated TCR beta chains in a later analysis were more clonally expanded and had lower generation probabilities. In the study, 150 to 200 TCR beta chains were listed as associated with cytomegalovirus. In a later analysis, TCR association rates were found to vary across HLA loci, with the most associated TCRs seen for DRB1 alleles and the fewest for HLA-C alleles. Immune exposure information for the cohort was limited to CMV serostatus. Because HLA typing was unavailable for some donors at each locus, only the typed subset was used in association tests. In a later analysis, several top co-occurrence clusters were reported to appear linked to parvovirus B19, influenza, CMV and Epstein-Barr virus. Only TCR beta chains were sequenced in this cohort, and the absence of alpha or paired-chain data limited detectable features. Presence/absence analyses assumed roughly uniform sequencing depth across donors, an assumption that may not hold. Correlated functional status among segregating V segments might be attributable to linkage disequilibrium, but an unknown experimental factor could not be ruled out. A cluster of highly shared sequence variants was judged likely to represent a technical artifact of the sequencing pipeline. Cytomegalovirus status was reported to be diagnosed by the classifier with high specificity and sensitivity in both the original and validation cohorts. A few of the identified cytomegalovirus-associated TCR beta chains were confirmed in vitro to be specific for cytomegalovirus antigens. According to a later genetic analysis, donors in an Asian-associated ancestry cluster had fewer N-insertions in productive TCRs than the approximately 650-donor mean. The authors suggested that the approach could potentially be generalized to other disease states and immunological phenotypes. In a later analysis, most CMV-associated TCR beta chains were found to appear HLA-restricted, with HLA associations seemingly driven largely by CMV exposure. The earlier analysis of fewer than 750 of the donors excluded seventeen rarely observed V segments, including chromosome 9 orphons, because counts were too low. In a later analysis, 16,951 TCR beta sequences were associated with specific HLA alleles at a false discovery rate of 0.05. A later genetic analysis associated a missense DCLRE1C variant with V-gene and J-gene trimming of TCR beta chains, and an independent cohort replicated the association. Assigning TCR associations to individual alleles was difficult when HLA alleles, especially DR and DQ, strongly co-occurred. A further reported finding was that TCR beta sequences accurately predicted the HLA-A and HLA-B alleles for most subjects in the first cohort. Most TCR sequences were seen in very few donors, while some public TCRs were found in many individuals. An earlier analysis of approximately 570 of the donors showed that most TCR beta V segments appeared in productive rearrangements either about 87% or about 30% of the time, which broadly matched IMGT annotations.

The TCR comes from a man aged 50 to 59 in good health and CMV-seronegative. Material for sequencing was PBMCs.

The CDR3 here reads CSVEEPGGANTGELFF. In nucleotide form, the sequence is TGCAGCGTTGAAGAGCCAGGGGGCGCGAACACCGGGGAGCTGTTTTTT. The chain is made from TRBV29-1 and TRBJ2-2, and 8 junction bases match TRBD1. Here V drops 0 bases and J drops 0 bases, and the junction holds 3 bases not matched to any gene. CDR1 and CDR2 are drawn from the germline V gene: SQVTM, ANQGSEA. Counted from cysteine to phenylalanine, this CDR3 has 16 amino acids. The only DNA kept is the CDR3, 48 bases in frame from the first base.